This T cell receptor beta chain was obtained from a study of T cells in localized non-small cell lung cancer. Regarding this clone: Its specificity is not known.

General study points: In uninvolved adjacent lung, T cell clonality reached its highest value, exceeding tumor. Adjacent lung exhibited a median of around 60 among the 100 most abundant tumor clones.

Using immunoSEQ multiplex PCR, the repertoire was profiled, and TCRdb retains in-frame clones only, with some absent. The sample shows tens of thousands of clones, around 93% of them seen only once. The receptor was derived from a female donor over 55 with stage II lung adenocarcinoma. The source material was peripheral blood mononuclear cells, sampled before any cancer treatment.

The CDR3 nucleotides are TGTGCCACCGGGGACATCTACTACGAGCAGTACTTC. Amino acids: CATGDIYYEQYF. This chain joins TRBV27 and TRBJ2-7; weak D call: TRBD1 (6 bases). Deletions cut 10 bases from V and 3 bases from J, with 13 bases between. CDR3 length equals 12 residues. Germline loops: CDR1 MNHEY, CDR2 SMNVEV (reference sequence).